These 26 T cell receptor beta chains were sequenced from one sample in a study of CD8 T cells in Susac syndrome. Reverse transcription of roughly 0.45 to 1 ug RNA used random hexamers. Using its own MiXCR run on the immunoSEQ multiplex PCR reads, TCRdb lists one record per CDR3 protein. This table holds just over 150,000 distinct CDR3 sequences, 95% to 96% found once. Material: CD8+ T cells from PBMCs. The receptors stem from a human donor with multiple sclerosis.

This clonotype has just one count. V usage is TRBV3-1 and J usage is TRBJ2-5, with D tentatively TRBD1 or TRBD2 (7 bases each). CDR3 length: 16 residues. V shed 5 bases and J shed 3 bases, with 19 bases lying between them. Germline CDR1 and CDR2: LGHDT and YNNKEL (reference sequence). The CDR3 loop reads CASSIKGASGKETQYF. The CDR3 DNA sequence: TGTGCCAGCAGCATTAAGGGGGCTAGCGGTAAAGAGACCCAGTACTTC.

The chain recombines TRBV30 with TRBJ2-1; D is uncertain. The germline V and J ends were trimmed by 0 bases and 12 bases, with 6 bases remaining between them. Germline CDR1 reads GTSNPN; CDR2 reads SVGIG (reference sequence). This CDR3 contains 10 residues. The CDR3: CAWSVGRQFF. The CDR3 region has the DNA TGTGCCTGGAGTGTGGGCAGGCAGTTCTTC.

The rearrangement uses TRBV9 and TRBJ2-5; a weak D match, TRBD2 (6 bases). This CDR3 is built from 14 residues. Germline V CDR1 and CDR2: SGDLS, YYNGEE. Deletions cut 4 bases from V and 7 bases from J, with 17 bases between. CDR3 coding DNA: TGTGCCAGCAGCCCTCCTGAGGGGCGGGGGACCCAGTACTTC. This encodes CASSPPEGRGTQYF. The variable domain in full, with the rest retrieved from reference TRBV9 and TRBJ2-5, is DSGVTQTPKHLITATGQRVTLRCSPRSGDLSVYWYQQSLDQGLQFLIQYYNGEERAKGNILERFSAQQFPDLHSELNLSSLELGDSALYFCASSPPEGRGTQYFGPGTRLLVL.

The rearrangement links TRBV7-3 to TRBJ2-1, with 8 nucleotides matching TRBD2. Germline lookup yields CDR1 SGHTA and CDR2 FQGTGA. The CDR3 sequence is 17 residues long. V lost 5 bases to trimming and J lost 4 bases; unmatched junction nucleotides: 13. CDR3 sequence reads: CASSRYGERGSYNEQFF. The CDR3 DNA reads TGTGCCAGCAGCCGCTATGGGGAGCGGGGGTCATACAATGAGCAGTTCTTC.

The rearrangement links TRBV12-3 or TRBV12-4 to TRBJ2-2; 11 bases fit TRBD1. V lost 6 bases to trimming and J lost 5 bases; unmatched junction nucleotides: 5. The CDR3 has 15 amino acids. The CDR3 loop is CASSPGQGVTGELFF. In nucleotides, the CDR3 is TGTGCCAGCAGCCCGGGACAGGGGGTAACCGGGGAGCTGTTTTTT.

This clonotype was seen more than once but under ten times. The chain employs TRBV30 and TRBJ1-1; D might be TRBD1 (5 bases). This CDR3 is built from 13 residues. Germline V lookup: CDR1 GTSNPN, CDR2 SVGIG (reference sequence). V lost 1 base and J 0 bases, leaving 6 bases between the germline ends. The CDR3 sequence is CAWSGGMNTEAFF. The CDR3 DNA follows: TGTGCCTGGAGTGGGGGGATGAACACTGAAGCTTTCTTT.

The CDR3 is CASSVVSGDRYSGANVLTF. Here the CDR3 DNA reads TGTGCCAGCAGCGTAGTTTCCGGGGACAGGTACTCTGGGGCCAACGTCCTGACTTTC. The gene calls are TRBV9 and TRBJ2-6; TRBD1 matches at 8 bases. J lost 0 bases, V lost 0 bases, and 8 bases had no gene match. Germline V gives CDR1 SGDLS, CDR2 YYNGEE. The CDR3 has 19 residues.

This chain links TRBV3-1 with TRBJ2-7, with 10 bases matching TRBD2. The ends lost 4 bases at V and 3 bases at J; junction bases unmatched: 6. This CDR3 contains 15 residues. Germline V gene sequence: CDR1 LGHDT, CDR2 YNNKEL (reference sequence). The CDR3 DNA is TGTGCCAGCAGCCTCGGTAGCGGGGGGATCTACGAGCAGTACTTC. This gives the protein CASSLGSGGIYEQYF.

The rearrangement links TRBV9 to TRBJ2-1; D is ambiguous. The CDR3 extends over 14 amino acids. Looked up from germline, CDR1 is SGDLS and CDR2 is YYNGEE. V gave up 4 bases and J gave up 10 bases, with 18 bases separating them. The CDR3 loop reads CASSTSLRPEEQFF. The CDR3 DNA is TGTGCCAGCAGCACGTCCTTACGTCCGGAGGAGCAGTTCTTC.

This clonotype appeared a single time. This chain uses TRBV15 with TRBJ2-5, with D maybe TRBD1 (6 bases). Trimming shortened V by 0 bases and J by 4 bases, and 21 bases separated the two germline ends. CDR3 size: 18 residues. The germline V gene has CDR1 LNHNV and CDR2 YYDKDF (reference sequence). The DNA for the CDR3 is TGTGCCACCAGCAGAGATCGTGTGGGACAAGGGCTAGGAGAGACCCAGTACTTC. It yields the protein CATSRDRVGQGLGETQYF. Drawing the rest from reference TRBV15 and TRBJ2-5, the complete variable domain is DAMVIQNPRYQVTQFGKPVTLSCSQTLNHNVMYWYQQKSSQAPKLLFHYYDKDFNNEADTPDNFQSRRPNTSFCFLDIRSPGLGDTAMYLCATSRDRVGQGLGETQYFGPGTRLLVL.

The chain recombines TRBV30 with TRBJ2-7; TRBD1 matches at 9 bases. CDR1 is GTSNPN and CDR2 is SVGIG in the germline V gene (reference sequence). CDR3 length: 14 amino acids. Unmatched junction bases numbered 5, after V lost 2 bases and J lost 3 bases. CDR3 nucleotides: TGTGCCTGGAGTCCCGGGACAGGGAACTACGAGCAGTACTTC. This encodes CAWSPGTGNYEQYF.

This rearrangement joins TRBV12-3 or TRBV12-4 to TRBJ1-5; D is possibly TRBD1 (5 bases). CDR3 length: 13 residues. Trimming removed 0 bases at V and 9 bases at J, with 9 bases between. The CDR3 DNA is TGTGCCAGCAGTTTAGCGGGGGGAGGGCCCCAGCATTTT. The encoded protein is CASSLAGGGPQHF.

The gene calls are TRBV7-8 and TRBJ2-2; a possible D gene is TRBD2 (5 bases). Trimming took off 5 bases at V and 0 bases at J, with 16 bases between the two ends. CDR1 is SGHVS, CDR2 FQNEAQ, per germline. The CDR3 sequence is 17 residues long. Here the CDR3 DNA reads TGTGCCAGCAGCATGGCGGGCTACCCGCCGAACACCGGGGAGCTGTTTTTT. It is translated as CASSMAGYPPNTGELFF.

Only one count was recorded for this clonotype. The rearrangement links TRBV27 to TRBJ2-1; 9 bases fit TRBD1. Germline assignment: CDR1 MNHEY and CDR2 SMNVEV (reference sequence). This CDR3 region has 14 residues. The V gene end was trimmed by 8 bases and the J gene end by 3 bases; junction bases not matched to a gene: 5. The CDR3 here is CASSGDRVYNEQFF. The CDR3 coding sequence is TGTGCCAGCTCGGGGGACAGGGTCTACAATGAGCAGTTCTTC.

The CDR3 sequence: CASSLDGAVQYEQYF. The DNA for the CDR3 is TGTGCCAGCAGCTTAGACGGGGCGGTACAGTACGAGCAGTACTTC. The chain carries TRBV7-8 and TRBJ2-7, with D perhaps matching TRBD1 or TRBD2 (5 bases each). Trimming left V 1 base short and J 4 bases short, with 14 bases between. The CDR3 totals 15 residues. Germline V gives CDR1 SGHVS, CDR2 FQNEAQ.

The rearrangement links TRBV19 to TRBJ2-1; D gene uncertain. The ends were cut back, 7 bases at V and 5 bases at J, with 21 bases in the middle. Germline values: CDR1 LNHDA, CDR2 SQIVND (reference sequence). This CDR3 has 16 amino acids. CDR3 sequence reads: CASTFAPSPDHNEQFF. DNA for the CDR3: TGTGCCAGTACCTTCGCACCATCCCCCGACCACAATGAGCAGTTCTTC.

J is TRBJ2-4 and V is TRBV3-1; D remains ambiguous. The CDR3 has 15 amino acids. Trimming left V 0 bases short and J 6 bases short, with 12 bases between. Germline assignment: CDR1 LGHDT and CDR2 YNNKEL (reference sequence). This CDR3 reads CASSQDVGRANIQYF. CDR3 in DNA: TGTGCCAGCAGCCAAGACGTGGGTCGGGCAAACATTCAGTACTTC.

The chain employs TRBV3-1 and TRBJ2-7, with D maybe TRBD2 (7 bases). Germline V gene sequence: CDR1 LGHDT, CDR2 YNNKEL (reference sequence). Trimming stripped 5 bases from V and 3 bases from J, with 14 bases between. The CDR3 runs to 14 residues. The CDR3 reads CASSKGEGFYEQYV. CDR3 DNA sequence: TGTGCCAGCAGCAAGGGGGAGGGGTTCTACGAGCAGTACGTC.

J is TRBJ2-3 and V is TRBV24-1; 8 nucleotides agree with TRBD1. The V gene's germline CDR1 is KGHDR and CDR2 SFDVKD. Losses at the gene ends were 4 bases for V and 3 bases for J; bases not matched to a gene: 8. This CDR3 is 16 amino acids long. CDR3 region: CATSDTRQGSTDTQYF. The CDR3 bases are TGTGCCACCAGTGACACACGACAGGGGAGTACAGATACGCAGTATTTT.

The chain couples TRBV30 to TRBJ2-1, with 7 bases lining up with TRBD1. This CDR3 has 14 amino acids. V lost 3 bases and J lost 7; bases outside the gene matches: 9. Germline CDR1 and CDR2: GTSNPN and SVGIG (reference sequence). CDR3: CAWRVIGQANEQFF. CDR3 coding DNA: TGTGCCTGGAGAGTGATCGGACAGGCAAATGAGCAGTTCTTC.

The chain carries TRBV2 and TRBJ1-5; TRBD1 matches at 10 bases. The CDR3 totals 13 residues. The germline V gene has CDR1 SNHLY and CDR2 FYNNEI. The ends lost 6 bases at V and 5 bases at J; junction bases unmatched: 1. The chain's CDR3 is CASRGTGDQPQHF. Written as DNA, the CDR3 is TGTGCCAGCAGGGGGACAGGGGATCAGCCCCAGCATTTT.

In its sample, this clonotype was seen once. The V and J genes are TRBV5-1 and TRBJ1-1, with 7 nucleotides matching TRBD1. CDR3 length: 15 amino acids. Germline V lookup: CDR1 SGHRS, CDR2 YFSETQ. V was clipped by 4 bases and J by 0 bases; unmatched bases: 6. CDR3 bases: TGCGCCAGCAGCATCAGACAGGGTTTGAACACTGAAGCTTTCTTT. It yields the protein CASSIRQGLNTEAFF.

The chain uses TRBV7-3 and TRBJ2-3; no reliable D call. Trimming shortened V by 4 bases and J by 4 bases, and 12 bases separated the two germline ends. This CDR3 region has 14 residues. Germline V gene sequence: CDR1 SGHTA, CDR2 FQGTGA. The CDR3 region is CASSSKHGADTQYF. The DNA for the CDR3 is TGTGCCAGCAGCTCAAAACACGGCGCAGATACGCAGTATTTT.

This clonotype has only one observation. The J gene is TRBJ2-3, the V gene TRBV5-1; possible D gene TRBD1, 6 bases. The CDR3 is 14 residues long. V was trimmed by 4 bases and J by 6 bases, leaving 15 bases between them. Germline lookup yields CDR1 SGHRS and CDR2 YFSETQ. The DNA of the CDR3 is TGCGCCAGCAGCACTTCAGGACAGCCCGATACGCAGTATTTT. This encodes CASSTSGQPDTQYF.

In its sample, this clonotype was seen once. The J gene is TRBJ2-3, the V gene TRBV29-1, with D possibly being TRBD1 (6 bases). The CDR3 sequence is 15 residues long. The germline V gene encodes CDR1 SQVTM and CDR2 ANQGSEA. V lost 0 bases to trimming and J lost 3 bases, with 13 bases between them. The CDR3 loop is CSVEDQTGLTDTQYF. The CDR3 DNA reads TGCAGCGTTGAAGATCAAACAGGGTTAACAGATACGCAGTATTTT.

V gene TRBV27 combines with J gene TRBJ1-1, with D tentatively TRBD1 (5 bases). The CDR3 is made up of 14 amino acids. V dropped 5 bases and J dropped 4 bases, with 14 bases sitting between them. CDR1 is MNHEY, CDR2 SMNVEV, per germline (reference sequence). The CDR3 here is CASSPQGFGTEAFF. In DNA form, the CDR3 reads TGTGCCAGCAGTCCTCAGGGTTTCGGCACTGAAGCTTTCTTT.